Listed here are 9 T cell receptor beta chains from one sample, sequenced in a study of Ad26.COV2.S vaccination and SARS-CoV-2 variants. The protocol was immunoSEQ multiplex PCR, while the TCRdb copy is restricted to in-frame clones and leaves out a portion. The sample shows fewer than 500,000 clones, more than 80% of them seen only once. Treatment meaning: approximately 18 received Ad26.COV2.S at low or high dose, single or two shots; 5 received placebo; per-sample allocation not given. Repertoires come from day 63 after the first vaccine or placebo injection. This specimen was peripheral blood, taken in a trial of Ad26.COV2.S vaccine versus placebo. All receptors come from a person between 18 and 60 years old who received the Ad26.COV2.S COVID-19 vaccine or a placebo.

This clone appeared once. V is TRBV6-2 or TRBV6-3 and J is TRBJ1-5; no clear D gene. The CDR3 consists of 14 residues. Germline lookup yields CDR1 MNHEY and CDR2 SVGEGT. V lost 5 bases and J 0 bases, leaving 8 bases between the germline ends. CDR3 nucleotides: TGTGCCAGCAGTACTATAAATAGCAATCAGCCCCAGCATTTT. Protein: CASSTINSNQPQHF.

The chain joins TRBV6-5 to TRBJ2-7; D gene ambiguous. Germline lookup yields CDR1 MNHEY and CDR2 SVGAGI. V lost 5 bases, J lost 4 bases, and 9 bases lay in between. The CDR3 consists of 12 residues. CDR3 protein: CASSPTVYEQYF. CDR3 nucleotides: TGTGCCAGCAGTCCAACAGTATACGAGCAGTACTTC.

DNA of the CDR3: TGTGCCTGGAGTCCGGCAGACAGCTCTGGAAACACCATATATTTT. Its protein product is CAWSPADSSGNTIYF. The rearrangement joins TRBV30 to TRBJ1-3; D is perhaps TRBD1 (5 bases). Germline assignment: CDR1 GTSNPN and CDR2 SVGIG (reference sequence). Trimming took off 2 bases at V and 0 bases at J, with 11 bases between the two ends. The CDR3 sequence is 15 residues long. Full variable domain (outside the CDR3, taken from reference TRBV30 and TRBJ1-3): SQTIHQWPATLVQPVGSPLSLECTVEGTSNPNLYWYRQAAGRGLQLLFYSVGIGQISSEVPQNLSASRPQDRQFILSSKKLLLSDSGFYLCAWSPADSSGNTIYFGEGSWLTVV.

The rearrangement links TRBV6-5 to TRBJ2-1, with no clear D. This CDR3 has 16 amino acids. Trimming left V 2 bases short and J 5 bases short, with 16 bases between. Germline V gene sequence: CDR1 MNHEY, CDR2 SVGAGI. Written as DNA, the CDR3 is TGTGCCAGCAGTTACGATAGCCGGGCTATTAACAATGAGCAGTTCTTC. Translated, it gives CASSYDSRAINNEQFF.

The J gene is TRBJ2-2, the V gene TRBV19; D is uncertain. Germline CDR1 LNHDA, CDR2 SQIVND (reference sequence). The CDR3 has 12 residues. Trimming removed 2 bases from V and 9 bases from J, with 7 bases in between. The CDR3 DNA reads as TGTGCCAGTAGTATATACCCCCGGGAGCTGTTTTTT. Translated, it gives CASSIYPRELFF.

The chain links TRBV27 to TRBJ2-1, with a possible D match to TRBD1 (7 bases). V lost 2 bases to trimming and J lost 0 bases, with 17 bases between them. In germline, CDR1 is MNHEY, CDR2 SMNVEV (reference sequence). This CDR3 has 18 residues. CDR3 sequence reads: CASSLTFQGGSSYNEQFF. CDR3 coding DNA: TGTGCCAGCAGTTTAACCTTCCAGGGGGGCAGCTCCTACAATGAGCAGTTCTTC.

CDR3 sequence reads: CASSFWAPSQGMNTEAFF. The DNA for the CDR3 is TGTGCCAGCAGTTTTTGGGCCCCCAGTCAGGGCATGAACACTGAAGCTTTCTTT. The rearrangement uses TRBV27 and TRBJ1-1, with TRBD1 as a possible D gene (5 bases). CDR1 is MNHEY, CDR2 SMNVEV, per germline (reference sequence). V was cut by 3 bases and J by 0 bases, with 20 bases left in between. The CDR3 is 18 amino acids.

The chain combines TRBV5-4 with TRBJ2-3; 11 bases line up with TRBD2. The CDR3 has 15 residues. Germline V gene data show CDR1 as SGHNT and CDR2 as YYREEE (reference sequence). Trimming took 1 base from V and 3 from J; bases not matched to a gene: 1. The CDR3 region has the DNA TGTGCCAGCAGCTTGACTAGCGGGGGAACAGATACGCAGTATTTT. Encoded protein: CASSLTSGGTDTQYF. The full variable domain, its missing parts supplied by reference TRBV5-4 and TRBJ2-3, is ETGVTQSPTHLIKTRGQQVTLRCSSQSGHNTVSWYQQALGQGPQFIFQYYREEENGRGNFPPRFSGLQFPNYSSELNVNALELDDSALYLCASSLTSGGTDTQYFGPGTRLTVL.

The chain joins TRBV7-9 to TRBJ1-1, with 7 bases fitting TRBD1. Germline V lookup: CDR1 SEHNR, CDR2 FQNEAQ (reference sequence). V lost 5 bases and J lost 0; bases outside the gene matches: 6. CDR3 length: 15 residues. The CDR3: CASSPTGEMNTEAFF. CDR3 in DNA: TGTGCCAGCAGCCCCACAGGGGAGATGAACACTGAAGCTTTCTTT. The variable domain in full, with the rest retrieved from reference TRBV7-9 and TRBJ1-1, is DTGVSQNPRHKITKRGQNVTFRCDPISEHNRLYWYRQTLGQGPEFLTYFQNEAQLEKSRLLSDRFSAERPKGSFSTLEIQRTEQGDSAMYLCASSPTGEMNTEAFFGQGTRLTVV.